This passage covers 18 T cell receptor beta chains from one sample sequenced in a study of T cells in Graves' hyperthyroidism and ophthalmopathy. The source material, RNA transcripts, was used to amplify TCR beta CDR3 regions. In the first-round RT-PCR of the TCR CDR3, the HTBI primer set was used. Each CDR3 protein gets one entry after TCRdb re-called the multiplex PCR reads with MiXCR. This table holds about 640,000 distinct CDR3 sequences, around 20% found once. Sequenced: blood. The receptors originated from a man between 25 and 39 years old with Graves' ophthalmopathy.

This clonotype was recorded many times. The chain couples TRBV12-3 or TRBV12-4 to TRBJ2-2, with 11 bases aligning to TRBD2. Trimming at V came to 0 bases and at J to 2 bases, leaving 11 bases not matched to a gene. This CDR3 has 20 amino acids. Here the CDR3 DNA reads TGTGCCAGCAGTTTAGCGCCCATACTAGCGGGAGATCTAAACACCGGGGAGCTGTTTTTT. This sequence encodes CASSLAPILAGDLNTGELFF.

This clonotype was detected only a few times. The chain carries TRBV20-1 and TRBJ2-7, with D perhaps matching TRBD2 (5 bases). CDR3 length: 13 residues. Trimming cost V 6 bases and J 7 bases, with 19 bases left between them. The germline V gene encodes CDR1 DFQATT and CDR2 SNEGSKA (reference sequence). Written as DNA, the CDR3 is TGCAGTGCCCCGGGTCCCGGTCGCGGGGAGCAGTACTTC. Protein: CSAPGPGRGEQYF.

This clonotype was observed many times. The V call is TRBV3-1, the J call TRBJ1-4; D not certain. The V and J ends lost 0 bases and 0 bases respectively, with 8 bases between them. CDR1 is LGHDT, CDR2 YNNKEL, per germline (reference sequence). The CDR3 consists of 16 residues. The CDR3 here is CASSQDRPATNEKLFF. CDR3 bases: TGTGCCAGCAGCCAAGATCGGCCAGCAACTAATGAAAAACTGTTTTTT.

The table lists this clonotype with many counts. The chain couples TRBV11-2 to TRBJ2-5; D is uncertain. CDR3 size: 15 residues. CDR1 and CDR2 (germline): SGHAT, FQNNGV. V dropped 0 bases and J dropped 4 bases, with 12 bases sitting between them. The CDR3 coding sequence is TGTGCCAGCAGCTTAGACACGTACCCAAGAGAGACCCAGTACTTC. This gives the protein CASSLDTYPRETQYF.

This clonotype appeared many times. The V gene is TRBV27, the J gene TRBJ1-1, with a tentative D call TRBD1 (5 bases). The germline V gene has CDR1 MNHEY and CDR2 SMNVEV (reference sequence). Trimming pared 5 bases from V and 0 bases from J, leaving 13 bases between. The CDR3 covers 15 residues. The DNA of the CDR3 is TGTGCCAGCAGTAGGAACAGGTTCATGAACACTGAAGCTTTCTTT. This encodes CASSRNRFMNTEAFF.

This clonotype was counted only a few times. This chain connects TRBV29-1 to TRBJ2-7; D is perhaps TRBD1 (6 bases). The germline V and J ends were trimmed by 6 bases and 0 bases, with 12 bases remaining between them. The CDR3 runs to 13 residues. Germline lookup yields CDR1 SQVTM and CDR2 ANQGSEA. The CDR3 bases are TGCAGCGTGATACTGGACAGCTCCTACGAGCAGTACTTC. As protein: CSVILDSSYEQYF.

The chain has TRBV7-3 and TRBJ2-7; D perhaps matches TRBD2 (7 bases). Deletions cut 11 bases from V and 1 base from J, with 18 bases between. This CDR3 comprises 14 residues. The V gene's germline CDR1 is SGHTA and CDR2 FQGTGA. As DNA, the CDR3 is TGTGCCGGGTCAAGCGGGACACAATCCTACGAGCAGTACTTC. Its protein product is CAGSSGTQSYEQYF.

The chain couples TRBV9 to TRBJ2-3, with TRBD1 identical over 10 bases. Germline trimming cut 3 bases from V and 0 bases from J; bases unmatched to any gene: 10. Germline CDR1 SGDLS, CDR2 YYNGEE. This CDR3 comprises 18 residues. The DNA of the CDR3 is TGTGCCAGCAGCGAGGGGACAGGGGATTTACCTAGCACAGATACGCAGTATTTT. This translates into CASSEGTGDLPSTDTQYF.

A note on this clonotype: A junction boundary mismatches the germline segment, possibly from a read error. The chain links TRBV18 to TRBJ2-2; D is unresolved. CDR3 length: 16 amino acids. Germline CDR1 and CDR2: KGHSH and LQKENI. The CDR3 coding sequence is TGTGCCAGCTCCCCGTTCGACGCAAAGAACATCGGGGAGCTGTTTTTT. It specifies CASSPFDAKNIGELFF. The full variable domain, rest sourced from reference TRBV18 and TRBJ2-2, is NAGVMQNPRHLVRRRGQEARLRCSPMKGHSHVYWYRQLPEEGLKFMVYLQKENIIDESGMPKERFSAEFPKEGPSILRIQQVVRGDSAAYFCASSPFDAKNIGELFFGEGSRLTVL.

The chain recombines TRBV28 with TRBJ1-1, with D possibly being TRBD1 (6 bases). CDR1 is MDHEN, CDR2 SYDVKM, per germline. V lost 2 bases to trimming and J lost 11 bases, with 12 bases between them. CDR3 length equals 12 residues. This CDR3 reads CASSLRAGAAFF. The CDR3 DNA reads TGTGCCAGCAGTTTAAGGGCAGGGGCGGCTTTCTTT.

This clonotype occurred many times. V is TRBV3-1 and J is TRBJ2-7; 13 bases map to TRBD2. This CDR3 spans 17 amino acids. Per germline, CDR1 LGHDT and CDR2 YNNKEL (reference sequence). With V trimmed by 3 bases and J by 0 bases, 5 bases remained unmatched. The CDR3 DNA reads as TGTGCCAGCAGCCACGGGACTAGCGGGAAACGCTCCTACGAGCAGTACTTC. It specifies CASSHGTSGKRSYEQYF.

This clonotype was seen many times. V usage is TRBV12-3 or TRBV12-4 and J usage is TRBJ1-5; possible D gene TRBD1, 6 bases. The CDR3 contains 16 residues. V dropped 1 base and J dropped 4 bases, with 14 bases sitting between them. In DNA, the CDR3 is TGTGCCAGCAGTTTAGGTGGGGGGCTAAGGAATCAGCCCCAGCATTTT. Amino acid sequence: CASSLGGGLRNQPQHF.

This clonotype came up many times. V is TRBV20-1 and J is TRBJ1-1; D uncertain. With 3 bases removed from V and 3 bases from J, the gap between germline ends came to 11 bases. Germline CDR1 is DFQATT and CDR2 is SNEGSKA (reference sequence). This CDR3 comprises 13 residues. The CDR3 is CSASGQVDTEAFF. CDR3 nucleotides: TGCAGTGCTAGTGGGCAGGTGGACACTGAAGCTTTCTTT.

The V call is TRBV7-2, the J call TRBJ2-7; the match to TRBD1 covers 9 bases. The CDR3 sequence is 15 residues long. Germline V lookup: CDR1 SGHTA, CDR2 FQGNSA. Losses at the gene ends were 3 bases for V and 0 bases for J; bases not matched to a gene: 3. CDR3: CASSLRTGASYEQYF. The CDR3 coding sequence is TGTGCCAGCAGCTTGCGGACAGGGGCCTCCTACGAGCAGTACTTC.

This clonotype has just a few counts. This CDR3 reads CASSYSIILAGEGSYNEQFF. In nucleotides, the CDR3 is TGTGCCAGCAGTTACTCAATTATACTAGCGGGAGAGGGGTCCTACAATGAGCAGTTCTTC. This chain links TRBV6-2 or TRBV6-3 with TRBJ2-1; 11 nucleotides agree with TRBD2. Germline CDR1 MNHEY, CDR2 SVGEGT. There are 20 residues in the CDR3. The V and J ends lost 0 bases and 1 base, in that order; junction bases with no gene match: 11.

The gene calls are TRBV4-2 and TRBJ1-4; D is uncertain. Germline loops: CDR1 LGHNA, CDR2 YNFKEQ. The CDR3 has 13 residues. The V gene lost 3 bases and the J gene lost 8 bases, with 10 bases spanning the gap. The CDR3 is CASSHPPWEKLFF. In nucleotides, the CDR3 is TGTGCCAGCAGCCATCCGCCATGGGAAAAACTGTTTTTT.

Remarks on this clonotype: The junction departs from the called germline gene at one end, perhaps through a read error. The CDR3: CASRWKGRTGAFF. Written as DNA, the CDR3 is TGTGCCAGCAGATGGAAAGGGAGAACTGGAGCTTTCTTT. This rearrangement joins TRBV12-3 or TRBV12-4 to TRBJ1-1; D gene uncertain. The CDR3 has 13 amino acids.

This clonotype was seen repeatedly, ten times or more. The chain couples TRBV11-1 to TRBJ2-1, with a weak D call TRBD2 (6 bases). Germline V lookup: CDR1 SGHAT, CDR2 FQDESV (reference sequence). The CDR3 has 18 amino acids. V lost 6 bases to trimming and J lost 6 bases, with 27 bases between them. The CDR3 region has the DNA TGTGCCAGCAGACCGCGCCCAACCGGGACTGGGGGATTCAATGAGCAGTTCTTC. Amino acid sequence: CASRPRPTGTGGFNEQFF. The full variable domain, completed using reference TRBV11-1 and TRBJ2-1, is EAEVAQSPRYKITEKSQAVAFWCDPISGHATLYWYRQILGQGPELLVQFQDESVVDDSQLPKDRFSAERLKGVDSTLKIQPAELGDSAMYLCASRPRPTGTGGFNEQFFGPGTRLTVL.